This record concerns one T cell receptor beta chain sequence. The data are from a study of blood T cell repertoires in COVID-19. The data were produced by immunoSEQ multiplex PCR, yet TCRdb's version contains in-frame clones alone and is incomplete. This table has about 3,000 clones, 93% appearing once. This CDR3 is built from 18 residues. Looked up from germline, CDR1 is LGHNA and CDR2 is YSLEER. The V segment lost 1 base and the J segment 6 bases; nucleotides outside the gene matches: 10. The sequence came from a human donor in a cohort sampled during active COVID-19. Sample: peripheral blood. This chain links TRBV4-3 with TRBJ2-2, with TRBD2 identical over 11 bases. This CDR3 reads CASSQAIAGGPTAGELFF. DNA of the CDR3: TGCGCCAGCAGCCAAGCAATAGCGGGGGGGCCGACCGCCGGGGAGCTGTTTTTT.